This TCR beta chain was sequenced during a study of OX40 agonist ivuxolimab in advanced cancers. Background on the study: Dose-escalation patients had hepatocellular carcinoma, melanoma, renal cell or head and neck cancer. Study-level points and caveats: Expanded clones were, on average, more numerous among CD8+ T cells than CD4+. The authors also found low normalized T-cell clonal expansion in some nonresponders.

Data came from immunoSEQ multiplex PCR; TCRdb stores just in-frame clones and leaves some out. The sample shows roughly 38,000 clones, approximately 86% of them seen only once. Of note for this clone: Its target is not known.

The junction had 3 bases not matched to a gene; V was cut back by 4 bases and J by 4 bases. The CDR3 length is 13 residues. CDR1 and CDR2 from the germline V gene are SGDLS and YYNGEE. The origin of this receptor is an adult with an advanced solid tumor such as melanoma, head and neck, liver or kidney cancer. The sample consisted of CD4+ or CD8+ T cells sorted from blood, taken in a trial of the OX40 agonist ivuxolimab. The gene calls are TRBV9 and TRBJ2-3; the match to TRBD2 covers 7 bases. CDR3 sequence reads: CASSPAGPDTQYF. As DNA, the CDR3 is TGTGCCAGCAGCCCAGCGGGACCAGATACGCAGTATTTT.